The entry below gives a single T cell receptor beta chain sequence along with its context. The antigen is undetermined. Germline CDR1 is SQVTM and CDR2 is ANQGSEA. Trimming at V came to 2 bases and at J to 5 bases, leaving 11 bases not matched to a gene. The CDR3 sequence is 16 residues long. The data were taken from a study of T cells in Graves' hyperthyroidism and ophthalmopathy. Overall study findings and caveats: Among clonotypes expanded in thyroid above 0.001, most were also found in blood. In validation, the model predicted ophthalmopathy. These predictions came a median about 6.8 months before onset.

The investigators amplified TCR beta CDR3 regions from RNA transcripts. The HTBI primer set served for first-round RT-PCR of the TCR CDR3. TCRdb re-derived calls from the multiplex PCR reads in MiXCR, one entry per CDR3 protein. The data show about 300,000 distinct CDR3 sequences, with roughly 18% seen just once and approximately 37% held by the top ten. This TCR derives from a man over 45 with Graves' ophthalmopathy. Sequencing was performed on blood. The chain recombines TRBV29-1 with TRBJ2-7, with 11 bases identical to TRBD2. CDR3 sequence (DNA): TGCAGCGTTGAAACCCCCCGACTAGCGGGATCCCACGAGCAGTACTTC. Protein: CSVETPRLAGSHEQYF.